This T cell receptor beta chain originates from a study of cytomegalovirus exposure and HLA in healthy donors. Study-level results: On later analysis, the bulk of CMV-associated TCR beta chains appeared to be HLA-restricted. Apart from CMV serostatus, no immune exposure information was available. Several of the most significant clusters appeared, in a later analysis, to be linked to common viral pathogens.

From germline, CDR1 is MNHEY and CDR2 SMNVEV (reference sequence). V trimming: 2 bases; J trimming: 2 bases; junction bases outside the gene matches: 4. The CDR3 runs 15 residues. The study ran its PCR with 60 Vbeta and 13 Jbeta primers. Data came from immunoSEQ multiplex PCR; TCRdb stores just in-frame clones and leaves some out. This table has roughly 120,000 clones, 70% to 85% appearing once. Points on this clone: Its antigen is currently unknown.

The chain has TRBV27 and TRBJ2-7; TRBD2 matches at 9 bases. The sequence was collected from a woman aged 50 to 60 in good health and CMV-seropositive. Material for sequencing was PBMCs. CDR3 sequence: CASSLLAGLAYEQYF. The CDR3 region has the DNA TGTGCCAGCAGTTTACTAGCGGGGTTGGCCTACGAGCAGTACTTC.